The 10 T cell receptor beta chains in this list originate from one sample, sequenced in a study of radiotherapy plus CTLA-4 blockade in lung cancer. Clones were sequenced by immunoSEQ multiplex PCR, and TCRdb holds only the in-frame ones, with some missing. The sample includes about 73,000 clones, around 90% of them seen just once. Source: peripheral blood, taken from a patient treated with radiotherapy plus ipilimumab. Source of these receptors: a human donor with non-small cell lung cancer that progressed on radiotherapy plus ipilimumab.

The chain couples TRBV5-4 to TRBJ2-5, with D perhaps being TRBD1 or TRBD2 (5 bases each). This CDR3 is 13 amino acids long. The germline V gene encodes CDR1 SGHNT and CDR2 YYREEE (reference sequence). V lost 4 bases to trimming and J lost 5 bases, with 12 bases between them. The CDR3 spells CASSLGAQETQYF. The CDR3 bases are TGTGCCAGCAGCCTCGGGGCCCAGGAGACCCAGTACTTC. The full variable domain, with the rest looked up from reference TRBV5-4 and TRBJ2-5, is ETGVTQSPTHLIKTRGQQVTLRCSSQSGHNTVSWYQQALGQGPQFIFQYYREEENGRGNFPPRFSGLQFPNYSSELNVNALELDDSALYLCASSLGAQETQYFGPGTRLLVL.

The V call is TRBV28, the J call TRBJ2-7; 7 nucleotides align to TRBD1. The CDR3 is 15 residues long. V lost 2 bases to trimming and J lost 4 bases; unmatched junction nucleotides: 8. Germline CDR1 reads MDHEN; CDR2 reads SYDVKM. CDR3 DNA: TGTGCCAGCAGTTTAACCCAACCGGGACAGTACGAGCAGTACGTC. Its protein is CASSLTQPGQYEQYV.

The genes are TRBV7-2 and TRBJ2-2, with TRBD1 matching over 7 bases. Trimming at V came to 4 bases and at J to 2 bases, leaving 4 bases not matched to a gene. Germline-derived CDR1 and CDR2 are SGHTA and FQGNSA. This CDR3 comprises 15 residues. DNA for the CDR3: TGTGCCAGCAGCTCACAGGGGACCAACACCGGGGAGCTGTTTTTT. Its translation: CASSSQGTNTGELFF.

The rearrangement joins TRBV7-4 to TRBJ2-5; 13 bases line up with TRBD2. J was trimmed by 3 bases and V by 3 bases; bases with no gene match: 1. The CDR3 is made up of 15 amino acids. The germline V gene encodes CDR1 SGHVT and CDR2 SQSDAQ. As DNA, the CDR3 is TGTGCCAGCAGCTTGGGACTAGCGGGGAAAGAGACCCAGTACTTC. This sequence encodes CASSLGLAGKETQYF.

The J gene is TRBJ2-7, the V gene TRBV30; D possibly corresponds to TRBD2 (6 bases). V was clipped by 2 bases and J by 6 bases, with 14 bases between them. There are 13 residues in the CDR3. The germline V gene has CDR1 GTSNPN and CDR2 SVGIG (reference sequence). The CDR3 region is CAWSLSGPSEQYF. The CDR3 DNA reads TGTGCCTGGAGTCTTAGCGGCCCCAGCGAGCAGTACTTC.

CDR3 sequence: CASSPGPANYGYTF. Here the CDR3 DNA reads TGTGCCAGCAGCCCAGGACCAGCTAACTATGGCTACACCTTC. The gene calls are TRBV7-3 and TRBJ1-2; D is unresolved. Germline V gene data show CDR1 as SGHTA and CDR2 as FQGTGA. V lost 5 bases and J 0 bases, leaving 10 bases between the germline ends. The CDR3 runs 14 residues.

The rearrangement uses TRBV27 and TRBJ1-1; 9 bases match TRBD1. CDR1 MNHEY and CDR2 SMNVEV come from the germline V gene (reference sequence). With 5 bases clipped from V and 0 bases from J, the junction kept 4 bases outside the gene matches. The CDR3 is made up of 15 amino acids. CDR3 in amino acids: CASSPWDRVNTEAFF. DNA of the CDR3: TGTGCCAGCAGTCCGTGGGACAGGGTGAACACTGAAGCTTTCTTT.

V gene TRBV18 combines with J gene TRBJ1-1, with D possibly being TRBD1 (5 bases). The CDR3 totals 17 residues. Germline CDR1 is KGHSH and CDR2 is LQKENI. The ends were cut back, 4 bases at V and 3 bases at J, with 21 bases in the middle. CDR3 DNA: TGTGCCAGCTCACATAGTACAGGTTCCTCCGGGGACACTGAAGCTTTCTTT. Its protein product is CASSHSTGSSGDTEAFF.

This clone has only one observation. V and J are TRBV9 and TRBJ2-1; 12 nucleotides align to TRBD2. Germline V CDR1 and CDR2: SGDLS, YYNGEE. The length of the CDR3 is 17 residues. V was clipped by 4 bases and J by 5 bases; unmatched bases: 10. The CDR3 region has the DNA TGTGCCAGCAGCTCTCTAGCGGGAGGGCCAGGAAACAATGAGCAGTTCTTC. Translating it yields CASSSLAGGPGNNEQFF.

The chain employs TRBV5-4 and TRBJ2-1, with 12 bases identical to TRBD2. Trimming removed 0 bases from V and 2 bases from J; junction bases left unmatched: 6. Germline CDR1 SGHNT, CDR2 YYREEE (reference sequence). The CDR3 contains 18 residues. The CDR3 sequence is CASSLAGTSGRTYNEQFF. CDR3 nucleotides: TGTGCCAGCAGCTTGGCGGGGACTAGCGGGCGCACCTACAATGAGCAGTTCTTC.